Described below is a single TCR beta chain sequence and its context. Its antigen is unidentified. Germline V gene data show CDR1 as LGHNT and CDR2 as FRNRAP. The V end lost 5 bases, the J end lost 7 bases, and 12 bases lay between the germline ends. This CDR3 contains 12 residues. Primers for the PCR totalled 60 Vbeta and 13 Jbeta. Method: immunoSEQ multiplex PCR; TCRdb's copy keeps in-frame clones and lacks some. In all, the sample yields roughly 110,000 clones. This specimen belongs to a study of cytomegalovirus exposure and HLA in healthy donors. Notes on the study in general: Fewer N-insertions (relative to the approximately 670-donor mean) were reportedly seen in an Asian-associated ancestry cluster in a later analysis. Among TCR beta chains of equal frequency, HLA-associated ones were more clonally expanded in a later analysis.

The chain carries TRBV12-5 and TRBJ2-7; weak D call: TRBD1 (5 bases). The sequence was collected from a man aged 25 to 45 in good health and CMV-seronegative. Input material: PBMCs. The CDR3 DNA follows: TGTGCTAGTGGTATCCCACAGGCTGAGCAGTACTTC. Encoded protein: CASGIPQAEQYF. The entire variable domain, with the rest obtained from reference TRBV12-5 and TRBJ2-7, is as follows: DARVTQTPRHKVTEMGQEVTMRCQPILGHNTVFWYRQTMMQGLELLAYFRNRAPLDDSGMPKDRFSAEMPDATLATLKIQPSEPRDSAVYFCASGIPQAEQYFGPGTRLTVT.